Listed below are T cell receptor beta chains from one sample, sequenced in a study of CD8+CD57+ T cells in acquired aplastic anemia. TCRdb recomputed calls from the reads with MiXCR, one row per CDR3 protein. The table includes about 200,000 distinct CDR3 sequences, 55% to 65% detected once. Sequencing used sorted CD4+, CD8+, or CD8+CD57+ T cells (not recorded which) from PBMCs. These receptors were taken from a human donor with aplastic anemia. The conserved cysteine and the conserved F or W are not part of the CDR3 here. The order of the fields is V gene, CDR3 protein.

v_call: TRBV9
cdr3_aa: ASSVGWEDQPQH

v_call: TRBV7-2
cdr3_aa: ASSLVPYEQY

v_call: TRBV12-3/TRBV12-4
cdr3_aa: ASRSGNQPQH

v_call: TRBV7-6
cdr3_aa: ASSLSQAYEQY

v_call: TRBV19
cdr3_aa: ASSIMREGDTQY

v_call: TRBV20-1
cdr3_aa: SARVSGRWTDTQY

v_call: TRBV6-8
cdr3_aa: ASSSGGWEKLF

v_call: TRBV4-2
cdr3_aa: ASSQDRTSYEQY

v_call: TRBV25-1
cdr3_aa: ASSGLRTVGTTTNYGYT

v_call: TRBV15
cdr3_aa: ATSSSRSGQGYNEQY

v_call: TRBV29-1
cdr3_aa: SARGTSSYEQY

v_call: TRBV19
cdr3_aa: ASSATGTGSQPQH

v_call: TRBV7-9
cdr3_aa: ASSLTADTQY

v_call: TRBV20-1
cdr3_aa: SATRGGSYNEQF

v_call: TRBV25-1
cdr3_aa: ASSATSGRARDTQY

v_call: TRBV20-1
cdr3_aa: SATDRGNEQF

v_call: TRBV20-1
cdr3_aa: SARDLVGAYEQY

v_call: TRBV20-1
cdr3_aa: SGLRTGGYEQY

v_call: TRBV2
cdr3_aa: ASGGDRAYEQY

v_call: TRBV12-3/TRBV12-4
cdr3_aa: ASSSFGPGAAQH

v_call: TRBV20-1
cdr3_aa: SGERRGAHGYT

v_call: TRBV5-1
cdr3_aa: ASSLGAITDTQY

v_call: TRBV5-1
cdr3_aa: ASSVVGSGNT

v_call: TRBV12-3/TRBV12-4
cdr3_aa: ASTPVVDEQF

v_call: TRBV7-9
cdr3_aa: ASSLDRAGGEQY

v_call: TRBV7-9
cdr3_aa: ASSSRGTGDNEQF

v_call: TRBV20-1
cdr3_aa: SARDPRESGRTGELF

v_call: TRBV7-9
cdr3_aa: ASNLGGGAYEQY

v_call: TRBV15
cdr3_aa: ATSRTQGTEAF

v_call: TRBV19
cdr3_aa: ASSISAANYGYT

v_call: TRBV24-1
cdr3_aa: ATSDFVAGGAGELF

v_call: TRBV7-9
cdr3_aa: ASSLTGERDEQY

v_call: TRBV2
cdr3_aa: ASRTSGGYEQY

v_call: TRBV6-2/TRBV6-3
cdr3_aa: ASSDLFAEQY

v_call: TRBV5-1
cdr3_aa: ASSLVGGAYNSPLH

v_call: TRBV24-1
cdr3_aa: ATSDPDRGEQY

v_call: TRBV11-3
cdr3_aa: ASSDTSGGYEQY

v_call: TRBV19
cdr3_aa: ASSIPGGLYGYT

v_call: TRBV7-8
cdr3_aa: ASSLVAGTSNEQF

v_call: TRBV24-1
cdr3_aa: AMRLADSYNEQF

v_call: TRBV7-9
cdr3_aa: ASSSDRTYEQY